This TCR beta chain was found in a study of blood T cell repertoires in COVID-19. At the level of the study: Sources were T cells, B-cell-depleted T cells, or PBMCs; the material itself was cDNA or gDNA.

This clone was recorded a few times. Methods used by the authors: Amplifying reference gene primers gave estimates of nucleated cell counts. The method was immunoSEQ multiplex PCR; TCRdb's version includes in-frame clones alone and lacks a portion of them. That table furnishes V, J and clone size, whereas the DNA furnished D and trimming. The data show about 48,000 clones, with more than 75% seen just once and 5.9% held by the top ten. The V gene end was trimmed by 5 bases and the J gene end by 0 bases; junction bases not matched to a gene: 4. The CDR3 totals 15 residues. CDR1 and CDR2 from the germline V gene are PRHDT and FYEKMQ (reference sequence).

What was sequenced was peripheral blood. The source of this sequence is a woman aged 55-69 years with acute or convalescent COVID-19. The J gene is TRBJ2-1, the V gene TRBV13, with 7 bases identical to TRBD1. CDR3 residues: CASSPRTGSYNEQFF. CDR3 nucleotide sequence: TGTGCCAGCAGCCCGCGGACAGGCTCCTACAATGAGCAGTTCTTC. The full variable domain, rest sourced from reference TRBV13 and TRBJ2-1, is AAGVIQSPRHLIKEKRETATLKCYPIPRHDTVYWYQQGPGQDPQFLISFYEKMQSDKGSIPDRFSAQQFSDYHSELNMSSLELGDSALYFCASSPRTGSYNEQFFGPGTRLTVL.